The 24 T cell receptor beta chains below were found in one sample sequenced in a study of blood T cells in healthy people across ages. The second PCR ran about 6 to 11 cycles with a sample-barcoded 5' primer and J-beta primers. MiXCR was run by TCRdb on the 5' RACE reads, yielding one entry per CDR3 protein. In the table there are some 900,000 distinct CDR3 sequences, around 49% of which are singletons. Sequencing used blood. These receptors were obtained from a man aged 25 to 45 in good health.

The rearrangement links TRBV5-5 to TRBJ2-3; TRBD2 matches at 12 bases. Germline V lookup: CDR1 SGHKS, CDR2 YYEKEE (reference sequence). V lost 4 bases, J lost 0 bases, and 6 bases stayed unmatched. This CDR3 region has 17 residues. This chain's CDR3 is CASSRLAGVTSTDTQYF. DNA for the CDR3: TGTGCCAGCAGCCGACTAGCGGGGGTCACTAGCACAGATACGCAGTATTTT.

The gene calls are TRBV5-6 and TRBJ2-1, with D possibly being TRBD2 (6 bases). V gave up 3 bases and J gave up 9 bases, with 13 bases separating them. The CDR3 consists of 13 residues. CDR1 SGHDT and CDR2 YYEEEE come from the germline V gene. Here the CDR3 reads CASSWGVSGEQFF. The CDR3 DNA sequence: TGTGCCAGCAGCTGGGGGGTATCGGGTGAGCAGTTCTTC.

This clonotype was seen repeatedly, ten times or more. This chain joins TRBV20-1 and TRBJ2-7; D is unclear. The germline V and J ends were trimmed by 3 bases and 2 bases, with 8 bases remaining between them. CDR1 is DFQATT, CDR2 SNEGSKA, per germline (reference sequence). The CDR3 is 12 amino acids. CDR3 in amino acids: CSASPDPYEQYF. The CDR3 region has the DNA TGCAGTGCTAGCCCGGACCCCTACGAGCAGTACTTC.

This chain connects TRBV4-1 to TRBJ1-2; 9 bases align to TRBD1. V was clipped by 5 bases and J by 4 bases; unmatched bases: 11. The V gene's germline CDR1 is MGHRA and CDR2 YSYEKL. The CDR3 totals 16 residues. CDR3 DNA: TGCGCCAGCAGCTTCGTTACAGGGGGCTTTGGCTATGGCTACACCTTC. Translated: CASSFVTGGFGYGYTF.

V gene TRBV6-2 or TRBV6-3 combines with J gene TRBJ2-4, with 12 positions matching TRBD2. V lost 6 bases to trimming and J lost 2 bases; unmatched junction nucleotides: 5. The CDR3 spans 16 residues. Per the germline V gene, CDR1 is MNHEY and CDR2 is SVGEGT. The CDR3 here is CASSQLAGGSKNIQYF. The CDR3 DNA reads TGTGCCAGCAGCCAACTAGCGGGGGGATCCAAAAACATTCAGTACTTC.

This clonotype was observed a handful of times. The chain has TRBV6-5 and TRBJ2-4, with D perhaps matching TRBD2 (5 bases). The J call may be mistaken, given a closer DNA end match to TRBJ2-7. Germline V gene sequence: CDR1 MNHEY, CDR2 SVGAGI. The CDR3 consists of 13 residues. The chain's CDR3 is CASSYSAGYEQYF. Here the CDR3 DNA reads TGTGCCAGCAGTTACTCTGCGGGTTACGAGCAGTACTTC.

This clonotype was counted only a few times. The V gene is TRBV5-1, the J gene TRBJ1-2, with 7 bases aligning to TRBD1. Germline loops: CDR1 SGHRS, CDR2 YFSETQ. The CDR3 covers 16 residues. With V trimmed by 3 bases and J by 2 bases, 10 bases remained unmatched. The CDR3 coding sequence is TGCGCCAGCAGCTGGAACGAGGGACAGCTAAACTATGGCTACACCTTC. This sequence encodes CASSWNEGQLNYGYTF. The full variable domain, with the rest looked up from reference TRBV5-1 and TRBJ1-2, is KAGVTQTPRYLIKTRGQQVTLSCSPISGHRSVSWYQQTPGQGLQFLFEYFSETQRNKGNFPGRFSGRQFSNSRSEMNVSTLELGDSALYLCASSWNEGQLNYGYTFGSGTRLTVV.

This clonotype was found many times. The rearrangement uses TRBV20-1 and TRBJ2-5, with D possibly matching TRBD1 (5 bases). V was cut by 1 base and J by 1 base, with 10 bases left in between. From germline, CDR1 is DFQATT and CDR2 SNEGSKA (reference sequence). The length of the CDR3 is 14 residues. The CDR3 nucleotides read TGCAGTGCTAGAGCTTTCGACAGCCAAGAGACCCAGTACTTC. Its protein is CSARAFDSQETQYF.

The CDR3: CSARGHGQGKIGNQPQHF. In DNA form, the CDR3 reads TGCAGTGCTAGAGGCCACGGACAGGGGAAGATCGGCAATCAGCCCCAGCATTTT. The V call is TRBV20-1, the J call TRBJ1-5, with TRBD1 matching 9 bases. Germline loops: CDR1 DFQATT, CDR2 SNEGSKA (reference sequence). The ends lost 1 base at V and 2 bases at J; junction bases unmatched: 12. This CDR3 has 18 residues.

This clonotype was observed a handful of times. J is TRBJ1-5 and V is TRBV20-1; no clear D gene. From germline, CDR1 is DFQATT and CDR2 SNEGSKA (reference sequence). Trimming took 6 bases from V and 3 from J, leaving 12 bases between them. The CDR3 is 13 amino acids. CDR3 amino acids: CSAPPSLNQPQHF. The DNA for the CDR3 is TGCAGTGCCCCACCAAGCCTCAATCAGCCCCAGCATTTT.

The chain links TRBV4-1 to TRBJ1-2, with 9 bases matching TRBD1. Germline V gene data show CDR1 as MGHRA and CDR2 as YSYEKL. The CDR3 contains 15 residues. The J segment lost 4 bases and the V segment lost 0 bases, leaving 3 bases of the junction unmatched. The CDR3 coding sequence is TGCGCCAGCAGCCAAGAACAACAGGGGGCCTATGGCTACACCTTC. This gives the protein CASSQEQQGAYGYTF.

The J gene is TRBJ2-7, the V gene TRBV5-5, with D unresolved. The V end lost 1 base, the J end lost 0 bases, and 11 bases lay between the germline ends. CDR1 is SGHKS and CDR2 is YYEKEE in the germline V gene (reference sequence). The CDR3 contains 15 residues. This chain's CDR3 is CASSLTEIRSYEQYF. CDR3 nucleotides: TGTGCCAGCAGCTTGACAGAAATTCGCTCCTACGAGCAGTACTTC.

The J gene is TRBJ2-5, the V gene TRBV5-1; 9 nucleotides align to TRBD2. The better agreement between TRBJ2-7 and the DNA end casts doubt on the J call. The CDR3 runs 15 residues. Germline V gives CDR1 SGHRS, CDR2 YFSETQ. This CDR3 reads CASSSPGLANYEQYF. CDR3 coding DNA: TGCGCCAGCAGCTCGCCGGGACTAGCTAATTACGAGCAGTACTTC.

The table lists this clonotype with a few counts. V is TRBV4-1 and J is TRBJ2-3; TRBD1 matches 9 bases. This CDR3 is built from 16 residues. In germline, CDR1 is MGHRA, CDR2 YSYEKL. Trimming removed 4 bases from V and 6 bases from J; junction bases left unmatched: 11. The CDR3 reads CASSRGGGQGSDTQYF. The CDR3, as DNA: TGCGCCAGCAGCCGAGGTGGAGGACAGGGGTCCGATACGCAGTATTTT.

This clonotype was detected once. V gene TRBV7-3 combines with J gene TRBJ2-5; no clear D gene. The germline V and J ends were trimmed by 4 bases and 11 bases, with 20 bases remaining between them. The CDR3 spans 14 residues. Germline CDR1 and CDR2: SGHTA and FQGTGA. This CDR3 is CASSSNTYPNEQYF. CDR3 nucleotides: TGTGCCAGCAGCTCGAACACTTATCCCAATGAGCAGTACTTC.

The J gene is TRBJ2-5, the V gene TRBV5-7, with D perhaps TRBD2 (5 bases). The J call may be faulty, since TRBJ2-7 better matches the DNA end. TRBV5-7 is identified as an open reading frame with a role that is uncertain. The CDR3 sequence is 19 residues long. CDR3 protein: CASSLLVPTLRASSYEQYF. The CDR3 coding sequence is TGTGCCAGCAGCCTCCTTGTTCCTACACTGAGGGCCTCCTCCTACGAGCAGTACTTC.

This chain uses TRBV24-1 with TRBJ2-6; D is unclear. The CDR3 is 15 amino acids. V shed 5 bases and J shed 0 bases, with 7 bases lying between them. In germline, CDR1 is KGHDR, CDR2 SFDVKD. Here the CDR3 reads CATSGGYSGANVLTF. In DNA, the CDR3 is TGTGCCACCAGTGGGGGTTACTCTGGGGCCAACGTCCTGACTTTC.

This clonotype was observed a handful of times. The V gene is TRBV3-1, the J gene TRBJ2-1; 8 bases are shared with TRBD2. The CDR3 runs 16 residues. The germline CDR1 and CDR2 sequences are LGHDT and YNNKEL (reference sequence). V gave up 1 base and J gave up 4 bases; unmatched junction bases: 6. The CDR3 loop reads CASSQVRAGDYNEQFF. CDR3 nucleotides: TGTGCCAGCAGCCAAGTTAGAGCGGGGGATTACAATGAGCAGTTCTTC.

V usage is TRBV28 and J usage is TRBJ2-5, with a possible D match to TRBD1 (5 bases). CDR3 length equals 14 residues. Germline CDR1 reads MDHEN; CDR2 reads SYDVKM. Trimming pared 3 bases from V and 2 bases from J, leaving 10 bases between. The CDR3 region is CASSFRAKQETQYF. The DNA of the CDR3 is TGTGCCAGCAGTTTCAGGGCGAAACAAGAGACCCAGTACTTC.

This clonotype was picked up a small number of times. The V call is TRBV6-6, the J call TRBJ1-1; 7 positions agree with TRBD1. Germline V gene sequence: CDR1 MNHNY, CDR2 SVGAGI (reference sequence). This CDR3 is built from 11 residues. V shed 7 bases and J 8 bases; nucleotides not matched to a gene: 4. This CDR3 reads CASTDRVEAFF. The CDR3 nucleotides are TGTGCCAGCACTGACAGGGTGGAAGCTTTCTTT.

For the CDR3, the DNA is TGTGCCAGCACCCCGGGACAGGGGGTTGGAAAACTGTTTTTT. It encodes CASTPGQGVGKLFF. The V and J genes are TRBV28 and TRBJ1-4; 11 bases agree with TRBD1. Looked up from germline, CDR1 is MDHEN and CDR2 is SYDVKM. Trimming cost V 7 bases and J 10 bases; bases outside gene matches: 8. CDR3 length: 14 amino acids.

The chain couples TRBV6-6 to TRBJ1-2, with TRBD1 matching over 12 bases. J was trimmed by 3 bases and V by 8 bases; bases with no gene match: 7. CDR3 size: 15 residues. Germline lookup yields CDR1 MNHNY and CDR2 SVGAGI (reference sequence). The CDR3 sequence is CASGRGQGADYGYTF. The CDR3 coding sequence is TGTGCCAGCGGGAGGGGACAGGGGGCCGACTATGGCTACACCTTC.

The genes are TRBV12-3 or TRBV12-4 and TRBJ1-6; D remains ambiguous. V shed 3 bases and J shed 7 bases, with 10 bases lying between them. This CDR3 region has 14 residues. The DNA for the CDR3 is TGTGCCAGCAGTTTGGCGGGGTCCAATTCACCCCTCCACTTT. Translation gives CASSLAGSNSPLHF.

The V gene is TRBV7-9, the J gene TRBJ2-7; 9 bases map to TRBD1. Trimming took 5 bases from V and 3 from J; bases not matched to a gene: 14. This CDR3 is 17 amino acids long. CDR1 and CDR2 from the germline V gene are SEHNR and FQNEAQ (reference sequence). The CDR3 coding sequence is TGTGCCAGCAGCCCTAGACCAGGGGACAGGGATGTCTACGAGCAGTACTTC. Protein product: CASSPRPGDRDVYEQYF.